A selection of T cell receptor beta chains follows, all from one sample in a study of shared clonotypes between healthy human individuals. The data were produced by immunoSEQ multiplex PCR, yet TCRdb's version contains in-frame clones alone and is incomplete. The sample records over a million clones, about 75% being singletons. The sequenced sample was memory CD4+ T cells sorted from blood. Receptors originate from a young man in good health. Both conserved end residues are part of each CDR3. The order of the fields is clone size, D gene, V gene, J gene, CDR3 DNA, CDR3 protein. D genes are given only for firm matches. The size of a clone is reported for some rows only, either as once, few or many, or as a class for expanded clones.

few	TRBD1	TRBV7-9	TRBJ2-1	TGTGCCAGCGTGACAGGGGACCCTTCCCACCCATCCTACAATGAGCAGTTCTTC	CASVTGDPSHPSYNEQFF
.	.	TRBV5-1	TRBJ1-4	TGCGCCAGCAGCTTGGAAGTTGGCGGAAAGAATGAAAAACTGTTTTTT	CASSLEVGGKNEKLFF
.	.	TRBV7-2	TRBJ2-7	TGTGCCAGCAGCCCCCGAGGACCGCCAATCTACGAGCAGTACTTC	CASSPRGPPIYEQYF
.	.	TRBV5-1	TRBJ2-5	TGCGCCAGCAGTCAAACAGGGGAGGAGACAGAGACCCAGTACTTC	CASSQTGEETETQYF
.	TRBD2	TRBV2	TRBJ2-5	TGTGCCACCACCCGGGGAGGGGTAGAGACCCAGTACTTC	CATTRGGVETQYF
few	TRBD1	TRBV5-1	TRBJ1-1	TGCGCCAGCAGTCGCTCGGGACAGGGGAACACTGAAGCTTTCTTT	CASSRSGQGNTEAFF
.	TRBD1	TRBV10-3	TRBJ2-2	TGTGCCATCAGTCTACGAACGGACAGGGGAGGCACCGGGGAGCTGTTTTTT	CAISLRTDRGGTGELFF
.	TRBD2	TRBV5-6	TRBJ2-3	TGTGCCAGCAGCCGGAGGACTAGCGGGAGACGCACAGATACGCAGTATTTT	CASSRRTSGRRTDTQYF
.	.	TRBV18	TRBJ2-5	TGTGCCAGCTCCCCCCCGTCCAGGGCTCAAGAGACCCAGTACTTC	CASSPPSRAQETQYF
once	TRBD1	TRBV28	TRBJ2-4	TGTGCCAGCAGTCCCGGGGGGACAGGGGGAAAAAACATTCAGTACTTC	CASSPGGTGGKNIQYF
.	.	TRBV6-5	TRBJ1-1	TGTGCCAGCAGTTACCCTCAGGGGCTGAACACTGAAGCTTTCTTT	CASSYPQGLNTEAFF
few	.	TRBV5-1	TRBJ2-3	TGCGCCAGCAGCGGGGAACTCACAGATACGCAGTATTTT	CASSGELTDTQYF
.	TRBD2	TRBV4-2	TRBJ2-3	TGTGCCAGCAGCCAGCCAGGGGGGCTAGCGGGGGCCAACACAGATACGCAGTATTTT	CASSQPGGLAGANTDTQYF
once	TRBD2	TRBV9	TRBJ2-3	TGTGCCAGCAGCCGCGGGGGGACTAGCACAGATACGCAGTATTTT	CASSRGGTSTDTQYF
.	.	TRBV10-3	TRBJ2-3	TGTGCCATCAATAGCGGCACAGATACGCAGTATTTT	CAINSGTDTQYF
few	.	TRBV5-1	TRBJ1-1	TGCGCCAGCAGGCCGGGTGAAAGCACTGAAGCTTTCTTT	CASRPGESTEAFF
.	.	TRBV7-9	TRBJ2-1	TGTGCCAGCAGCTTATTAGGGGGGAGCGAGCAGTTCTTC	CASSLLGGSEQFF
.	TRBD1	TRBV6-5	TRBJ2-7	TGTGCCAGCAAGGGGGCCCGGAGATACGAGCAGTACTTC	CASKGARRYEQYF
.	TRBD2	TRBV28	TRBJ2-5	TGTGCCAGCTCCTTCGCGGGAGGGGAAGAGACCCAGTACTTC	CASSFAGGEETQYF
.	.	TRBV21-1	TRBJ2-1	TGTGCCAGCAGGCGACAGGGGGCAAGGCAGTTCTTC	CASRRQGARQFF
.	.	TRBV5-1	TRBJ2-2	TGCGCCAGCAGCTTGGGCAGGGTTATCGGGGAGCTGTTTTTT	CASSLGRVIGELFF
.	.	TRBV6-6	TRBJ1-5	TGTGCCAGCAGTCTCTCCTGGGATTATAGCAATCAGCCCCAGCATTTT	CASSLSWDYSNQPQHF
.	.	TRBV5-1	TRBJ2-2	TGCGCCAGCAGCGGGTGGACTTTTGACGGCGGGGAGCTGTTTTTT	CASSGWTFDGGELFF
.	.	TRBV2	TRBJ1-4	TGTGCCAGCAGTGAAGCGCTTCAAAAACTGTTTTTT	CASSEALQKLFF
.	.	TRBV27	TRBJ2-1	TGTGCCAGCAGTCAACTTTTAAATAATGAGCAGTTCTTC	CASSQLLNNEQFF
.	.	TRBV19	TRBJ1-1	TGTGCCAGTAGTATAGACACGACCACTGAAGCTTTCTTT	CASSIDTTTEAFF
.	.	TRBV7-9	TRBJ1-1	TGTGCCAGCAGCTTAGATTTTGAAACTGAAGCTTTCTTT	CASSLDFETEAFF
many	.	TRBV2	TRBJ2-7	TGTGCCAGCAGCGGCAGCTCCTACGAGCAGTACTTC	CASSGSSYEQYF
.	TRBD1	TRBV4-1	TRBJ2-5	TGCGCCAGCAGCCGCAGGACAGGGGATTTCCAAGAGACCCAGTACTTC	CASSRRTGDFQETQYF
.	TRBD2	TRBV5-8	TRBJ2-1	TGTGCCAGCAGCTTGGGACTAGCGGGGCCTTACAATGAGCAGTTCTTC	CASSLGLAGPYNEQFF
.	.	TRBV14	TRBJ2-3	TGTGCCAGCAGCCAAGGAAACACAGATACGCAGTATTTT	CASSQGNTDTQYF
.	.	TRBV4-1	TRBJ2-5	TGCGCCAGCAGCCTAGGCAGATACCAAGAGACCCAGTACTTC	CASSLGRYQETQYF
.	.	TRBV5-4	TRBJ1-3	TGTGCCAGCAGCTCTACTGGAAACACCATATATTTT	CASSSTGNTIYF
.	.	TRBV6-1	TRBJ1-1	TGTGCCAGCAGTGCCCAGGGGCGAGTTACTGAAGCTTTCTTT	CASSAQGRVTEAFF
.	.	TRBV19	TRBJ2-3	TGTGCCAGTAGTCTAACCTCCCTGGGCACAGATACGCAGTATTTT	CASSLTSLGTDTQYF
.	.	TRBV6-5	TRBJ2-7	TGTGCCACGGGCTCCTACGAGCAGTACTTC	CATGSYEQYF
.	.	TRBV5-1	TRBJ2-2	TGCGCCAGCAGCTTGGTGCAGGGGAGCACCGGGGAGCTGTTTTTT	CASSLVQGSTGELFF
.	TRBD1	TRBV5-1	TRBJ2-2	TGCGCCAGCAACAGGGGGCAGACCGGGGAGCTGTTTTTT	CASNRGQTGELFF
.	.	TRBV6-6	TRBJ2-1	TGTGCCAGCAGCCATGTGGTACAGCCCTCCTACAATGAGCAGTTCTTC	CASSHVVQPSYNEQFF
.	TRBD1	TRBV30	TRBJ1-2	TGTGCCGGGGACAGGGAAATAAGTGGCTACACCTTC	CAGDREISGYTF
many	.	TRBV5-1	TRBJ2-5	TGCGCCAGCAGCTTGGCCGTAAACCTTCTCCAAGAGACCCAGTACTTC	CASSLAVNLLQETQYF
.	.	TRBV5-8	TRBJ1-6	TGTGCCAGCAGCTTGGGACAGCGAAATTCACCCCTCCACTTT	CASSLGQRNSPLHF
.	.	TRBV6-1	TRBJ1-6	TGTGCCAGCAGTGAACTCAGGGTTAATAATTCACCCCTCCACTTT	CASSELRVNNSPLHF
.	TRBD2	TRBV4-3	TRBJ2-1	TGCGCCAGCAGTCGGACCGGGACTAGCGGGAGTCTCCTCCCAGAAGTGCAGTTCTTC	CASSRTGTSGSLLPEVQFF
.	.	TRBV7-2	TRBJ1-6	TGTGCCAGCAGCTTAGGGGCTAATTCACCCCTCCACTTT	CASSLGANSPLHF
.	.	TRBV18	TRBJ2-1	TGTGCCAGCTCACCCAAGATAGTGGCGGGGAATGAGCAGTTCTTC	CASSPKIVAGNEQFF
.	TRBD2	TRBV10-3	TRBJ2-1	TGTGCCTCCCGGACTAGCAGCCATGAGCAGTTCTTC	CASRTSSHEQFF
.	TRBD2	TRBV5-4	TRBJ2-5	TGTGCCAGCAGCTTGGTGGCTAGCGGACAGACCCAGTACTTC	CASSLVASGQTQYF
.	.	TRBV5-1	TRBJ2-2	TGCGCCAGCAGCTTGGCCCCGACGGACACCGGGGAGCTGTTTTTT	CASSLAPTDTGELFF
.	TRBD1	TRBV15	TRBJ1-4	TGTGCCACCAGCAGAGATGGGGCAGGGGGCCAAAAACTGTTTTTT	CATSRDGAGGQKLFF
.	.	TRBV9	TRBJ2-3	TGTGCCAGCAGCGTAGCTCCTAACACAGATACGCAGTATTTT	CASSVAPNTDTQYF
few	.	TRBV28	TRBJ1-4	TGTGCCAGCAGCGGGGGAGGTAATGAAAAACTGTTTTTT	CASSGGGNEKLFF
.	.	TRBV2	TRBJ2-7	TGTGCCAGCGGTGGGGACACCTTCTACGAGCAGTACTTC	CASGGDTFYEQYF
.	.	TRBV5-6	TRBJ2-5	TGTGCCAGCAGCCCCACAACAGGGACTGGGGAGACCCAGTACTTC	CASSPTTGTGETQYF
.	TRBD1	TRBV5-4	TRBJ2-7	TGTGCCAGCAGCTCGAAGGGGGCCCTATCCTACGAGCAGTACTTC	CASSSKGALSYEQYF
once	.	TRBV2	TRBJ2-1	TGTGCCAGCCAGAACCCTATGGGCTCCTACTACAATGAGCAGTTCTTC	CASQNPMGSYYNEQFF
.	TRBD2	TRBV6-5	TRBJ2-3	TGTGCCAGCAGCCCTGGGACTAGCGGGAGGGTGGGGGGTTTT	CASSPGTSGRVGGF